One sample yielded the 8 T cell receptor beta chains listed below, sequenced in a study of low-dose radiotherapy and immunotherapy resistance in tumors. Primers used for first-strand cDNA, a TRAV- and TRBV-specific set, covered both alpha and beta chains. The authors amplified TCRs for 20 to 25 PCR cycles with a constant-region primer and a V-primer adapter. Each CDR3 protein gets one entry after TCRdb re-called the reads with MiXCR. Of 80,000 or so distinct CDR3 sequences listed, about a sixth are singletons. Documented time point: after trial treatment. The treatment is: LDRT plus nivolumab, ipilimumab, low-dose cyclophosphamide and aspirin (RACIN trial). The starting material was PBMCs, obtained after low-dose radiotherapy plus immunotherapy. Every receptor here comes from a male donor with prostate cancer.

Of note for this clonotype: The junction does not match germline at one end; this may be a read error. CDR3 loop: CAISFQETQYF. The CDR3 coding sequence is TGCGCCATCAGCTTCCAAGAGACCCAGTACTTC. The V and J genes are TRBV5-1 and TRBJ2-5; D remains ambiguous. Germline V gene sequence: CDR1 SGHRS, CDR2 YFSETQ. The CDR3 covers 11 residues.

This clonotype was detected only a few times. The rearrangement joins TRBV20-1 to TRBJ1-2, with D possibly being TRBD1 (5 bases). This CDR3 has 14 residues. V was clipped by 6 bases and J by 1 base, with 15 bases between them. Germline V gene data show CDR1 as DFQATT and CDR2 as SNEGSKA (reference sequence). The CDR3 coding sequence is TGCAGTGCAAGGGACCTCAGAGATAACTATGGCTACACCTTC. It is translated as CSARDLRDNYGYTF.

The genes are TRBV29-1 and TRBJ1-1; D is unresolved. The CDR3 extends over 12 amino acids. The germline gives CDR1 SQVTM, CDR2 ANQGSEA. V was shortened by 4 bases and J by 0 bases, with 6 bases between the two germline ends. As DNA, the CDR3 is TGCAGCGTTGCGAAAATGAACACTGAAGCTTTCTTT. It encodes CSVAKMNTEAFF.

This clonotype was detected many times. The chain combines TRBV20-1 with TRBJ2-7, with 8 positions matching TRBD1. The CDR3 sequence is 12 residues long. V gave up 5 bases and J gave up 6 bases; unmatched junction bases: 6. From germline, CDR1 is DFQATT and CDR2 SNEGSKA (reference sequence). The CDR3 DNA follows: TGCAGTGCTGAGGACAGGGCGACCGAGCAGTACTTC. The encoded protein is CSAEDRATEQYF.

The gene calls are TRBV5-5 and TRBJ1-5; D may be TRBD1 (6 bases). CDR3 size: 15 residues. The V end was cut by 4 bases, the J end by 1 base, with 12 bases between. The germline CDR1 and CDR2 sequences are SGHKS and YYEKEE (reference sequence). The CDR3 region is CASSLRTESNQPQHF. The CDR3 bases are TGTGCCAGCAGCCTGAGGACAGAGAGCAATCAGCCCCAGCATTTT.

This clonotype has ten or more counts. The genes are TRBV7-2 and TRBJ2-3, with D perhaps being TRBD1 or TRBD2 (5 bases each). This CDR3 is 16 amino acids long. The V and J ends lost 5 bases and 0 bases respectively, with 15 bases between them. The germline gives CDR1 SGHTA, CDR2 FQGNSA. The CDR3 nucleotides read TGTGCCAGCAGCCCCGGGGCCATATCTAGCACAGATACGCAGTATTTT. Its protein product is CASSPGAISSTDTQYF.

This clonotype was recorded many times. The CDR3 spells CASSPDRGQSSKLFF. The DNA for the CDR3 is TGTGCCAGCAGCCCAGACAGGGGGCAATCGTCAAAACTGTTTTTT. The chain recombines TRBV7-9 with TRBJ1-4; the match to TRBD1 covers 10 bases. J lost 10 bases, V lost 5 bases, and 10 bases had no gene match. CDR1 SEHNR and CDR2 FQNEAQ come from the germline V gene (reference sequence). The CDR3 runs 15 residues. Filled out from reference TRBV7-9 and TRBJ1-4, the complete variable domain reads DTGVSQNPRHKITKRGQNVTFRCDPISEHNRLYWYRQTLGQGPEFLTYFQNEAQLEKSRLLSDRFSAERPKGSFSTLEIQRTEQGDSAMYLCASSPDRGQSSKLFFGSGTQLSVL.

This clonotype was observed at least ten times. The V call is TRBV12-3 or TRBV12-4, the J call TRBJ2-7; TRBD2 matches 8 bases. The CDR3 spans 15 residues. V shed 5 bases and J 3 bases; nucleotides not matched to a gene: 9. Written as DNA, the CDR3 is TGTGCCAGCAGTCCGGGACTAGGGAATGACTACGAGCAGTACTTC. It encodes CASSPGLGNDYEQYF.